This TCR beta chain was observed in a study of blood T cell repertoires in COVID-19. Study summary: The study drew acute and convalescent COVID-19 samples from the United States, Italy and Spain.

Of note for this clone: Other DNA variants within this sample encode the same CDR3.

The germline V gene encodes CDR1 SEHNR and CDR2 FQNEAQ (reference sequence). Between the trimmed V and J ends, which lost 2 bases and 0 bases, there was a span of 5 bases. The CDR3 runs to 14 residues. Clones were read by immunoSEQ multiplex PCR, and TCRdb kept only the in-frame ones, dropping some. The sample has over 250,000 clones, more than 90% seen once. The rearrangement joins TRBV7-9 to TRBJ1-3; D not resolved. Specimen: PBMCs or T cells enriched from blood (not recorded which). The TCR sequence derives from a man between 60 and 70 years old who had recovered from COVID-19. CDR3 nucleotides: TGTGCCAGCAGCTTATCAGTCTCTGGAAACACCATATATTTT. This gives the protein CASSLSVSGNTIYF.